Following are 7 T cell receptor beta chains from one sample sequenced in a study of CD8 T cells in Susac syndrome. RNA was extracted with the RNeasy kit, and a quantity of about 0.45 to 1 ug was reverse transcribed using random hexamers. One entry per CDR3 protein results from TCRdb running MiXCR on the immunoSEQ multiplex PCR reads. The data hold roughly 100,000 distinct CDR3 sequences, with 95% to 96% observed a single time. The specimen was CD8+ T cells from PBMCs. All receptors derive from a human donor with Susac syndrome.

V is TRBV4-1 and J is TRBJ1-2, with D uncertain. This CDR3 is 14 amino acids long. In germline, CDR1 is MGHRA, CDR2 YSYEKL. The V end lost 1 base, the J end lost 0 bases, and 6 bases lay between the germline ends. The CDR3 is CASSQVGSNYGYTF. The CDR3 bases are TGCGCCAGCAGCCAAGTTGGATCTAACTATGGCTACACCTTC.

In DNA, the CDR3 is TGTGCCAGCAGCCCGGGACAGGGCAGTTTCACCGGGGAGCTGTTTTTT. Translation: CASSPGQGSFTGELFF. The chain uses TRBV28 and TRBJ2-2, with 9 bases matching TRBD1. The germline gives CDR1 MDHEN, CDR2 SYDVKM. The CDR3 spans 16 residues. Unmatched junction bases numbered 9, after V lost 6 bases and J lost 4 bases.

The chain is built from TRBV20-1 and TRBJ2-3, with a possible D match to TRBD1 (6 bases). Trimming pared 5 bases from V and 9 bases from J, leaving 12 bases between. The CDR3 is made up of 11 amino acids. Germline CDR1 is DFQATT and CDR2 is SNEGSKA (reference sequence). The CDR3 loop is CSAGTKGTQYF. CDR3 nucleotides: TGCAGTGCTGGGACAAAAGGAACGCAGTATTTT.

V and J are TRBV24-1 and TRBJ1-1; 7 bases fit TRBD1. The J segment lost 6 bases and the V segment lost 3 bases, leaving 3 bases of the junction unmatched. In germline, CDR1 is KGHDR, CDR2 SFDVKD. This CDR3 region has 13 residues. CDR3 sequence reads: CATSDTGDPEAFF. For the CDR3, the DNA is TGTGCCACCAGTGATACAGGGGATCCTGAAGCTTTCTTT.

The genes are TRBV23-1 and TRBJ1-1, with 7 bases identical to TRBD1. Being an ORF, TRBV23-1 has a function that is uncertain. The CDR3 has 13 amino acids. Unmatched junction bases numbered 7, after V lost 11 bases and J lost 1 base. CDR3: CAPPRTGNTEAFF. The CDR3 DNA reads TGCGCCCCTCCTCGGACAGGGAACACTGAAGCTTTCTTT.

The gene calls are TRBV9 and TRBJ2-7; no clear D. This CDR3 region has 13 residues. Germline V gene lookup returns CDR1 SGDLS and CDR2 YYNGEE. Trimming stripped 4 bases from V and 0 bases from J, with 8 bases between. CDR3 sequence reads: CASSSGLSYEQYF. CDR3 DNA: TGTGCCAGCAGCTCCGGGCTCTCCTACGAGCAGTACTTC.

Note on this clonotype: One end of the junction does not line up with germline, which may come from a read error. The chain links TRBV6-5 to TRBJ2-1, with 9 bases that match TRBD2. Germline V gives CDR1 MNHEY, CDR2 SVGAGI. This CDR3 region has 11 residues. The CDR3 here is CASAGAGGQLF. CDR3 nucleotide sequence: TGTGCCAGCGCGGGAGCGGGGGGCCAGCTCTTC.